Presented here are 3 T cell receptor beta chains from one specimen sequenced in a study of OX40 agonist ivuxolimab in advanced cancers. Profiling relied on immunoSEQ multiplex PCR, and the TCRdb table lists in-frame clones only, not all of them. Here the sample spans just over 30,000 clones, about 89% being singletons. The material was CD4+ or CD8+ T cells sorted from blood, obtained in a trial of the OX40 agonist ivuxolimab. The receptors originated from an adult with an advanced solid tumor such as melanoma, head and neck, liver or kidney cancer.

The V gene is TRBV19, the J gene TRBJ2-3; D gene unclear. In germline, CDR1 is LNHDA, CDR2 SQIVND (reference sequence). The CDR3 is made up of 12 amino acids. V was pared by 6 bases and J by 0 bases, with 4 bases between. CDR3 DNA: TGTGCCAGTAGCGGGAGCACAGATACGCAGTATTTT. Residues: CASSGSTDTQYF.

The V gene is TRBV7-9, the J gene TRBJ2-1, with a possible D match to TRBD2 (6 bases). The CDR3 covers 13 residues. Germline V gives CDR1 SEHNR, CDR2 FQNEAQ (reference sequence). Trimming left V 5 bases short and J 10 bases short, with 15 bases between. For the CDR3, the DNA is TGTGCCAGCAGCGTTTCTAGCGACGGCGAGCAGTTCTTC. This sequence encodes CASSVSSDGEQFF.

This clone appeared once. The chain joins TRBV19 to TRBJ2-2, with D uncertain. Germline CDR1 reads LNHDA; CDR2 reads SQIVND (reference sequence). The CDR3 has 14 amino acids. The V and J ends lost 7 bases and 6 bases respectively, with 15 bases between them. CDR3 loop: CASTPRGFAGELFF. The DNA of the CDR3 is TGTGCCAGTACTCCTAGAGGATTCGCCGGGGAGCTGTTTTTT.